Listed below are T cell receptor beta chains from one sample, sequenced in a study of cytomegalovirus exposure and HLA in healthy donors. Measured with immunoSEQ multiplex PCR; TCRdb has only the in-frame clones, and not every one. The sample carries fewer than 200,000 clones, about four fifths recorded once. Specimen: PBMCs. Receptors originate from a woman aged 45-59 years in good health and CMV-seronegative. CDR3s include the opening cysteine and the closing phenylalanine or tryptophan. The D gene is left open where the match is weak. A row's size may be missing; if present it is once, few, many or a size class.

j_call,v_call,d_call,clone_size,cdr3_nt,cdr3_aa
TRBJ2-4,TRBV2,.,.,TGTGCCAGCAGTGAAGGGATCGGCGGCATTCAGTACTTC,CASSEGIGGIQYF
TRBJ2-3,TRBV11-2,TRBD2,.,TGTGCCAGCAGCTCGGGACTAGCGGCCGACCCTGAGGGTACGCAGTATTTT,CASSSGLAADPEGTQYF
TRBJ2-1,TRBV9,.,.,TGTGCCAGCAGCGCCCCCCCCCTGAGCTCCTACAATGAGCAGTTCTTC,CASSAPPLSSYNEQFF
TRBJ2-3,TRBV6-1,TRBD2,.,TGTGCCAGCAGTGACCCCCTCGGGAGGAGGACAGATACGCAGTATTTT,CASSDPLGRRTDTQYF
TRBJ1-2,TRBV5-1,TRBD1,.,TGCGCCAGCAGCTTAGGACAGGGAGGGGGCTACACCTTC,CASSLGQGGGYTF
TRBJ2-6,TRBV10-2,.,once,TGCGCCAGCAGGGACAGCCGATCTGGGGCCAACGTCCTGACTTTC,CASRDSRSGANVLTF
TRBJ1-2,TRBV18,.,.,TGTGCCAGCTCACCACCGCAGGTGGATGGCTACACCTTC,CASSPPQVDGYTF
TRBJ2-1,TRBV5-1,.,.,TGCGCCAGCAGCTTTGGGGGCGGGTCCTACAATGAGCAGTTCTTC,CASSFGGGSYNEQFF
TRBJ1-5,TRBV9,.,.,TGTGCCAGCAGCGTCTCAACTGATCAGCCCCAGCATTTT,CASSVSTDQPQHF
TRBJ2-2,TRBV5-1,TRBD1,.,TGCGCCAGCAGCCCAACAGGGGACGGGTCCGGGGAGCTGTTTTTT,CASSPTGDGSGELFF
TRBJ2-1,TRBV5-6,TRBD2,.,TGTGCCAGCAGTCCTAGCGGGAAACCGTCCTACAATGAGCAGTTCTTC,CASSPSGKPSYNEQFF
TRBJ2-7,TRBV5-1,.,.,TGCGCCAGCAGCTTGGAGTATCGGAGCCTTACCTACGAGCAGTACTTC,CASSLEYRSLTYEQYF
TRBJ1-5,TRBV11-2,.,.,TGTGCCAGCAGCTTAATAGCGGGGTCTCAGCCCCAGCATTTT,CASSLIAGSQPQHF
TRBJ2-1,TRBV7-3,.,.,TGTGCCAGCAGCCCGGCGACAGGATGGCATGAGCAGTTCTTC,CASSPATGWHEQFF
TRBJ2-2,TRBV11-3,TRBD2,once,TGTGCCAGCAGCTTAGGACTAGCTGGCGCGAACACCGGGGAGCTGTTTTTT,CASSLGLAGANTGELFF
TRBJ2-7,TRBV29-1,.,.,TGCAGCGTTGAAGTTGACACTTCCTACGAGCAGTACTTC,CSVEVDTSYEQYF
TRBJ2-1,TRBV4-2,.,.,TGTGCCAGCAGCCAAAAAGGGGGGACTACTTCCCAGGGCAATGAGCAGTTCTTC,CASSQKGGTTSQGNEQFF
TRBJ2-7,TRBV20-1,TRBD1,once,TGCAGTTCGCAGGGGGACGAGCAGTACTTC,CSSQGDEQYF
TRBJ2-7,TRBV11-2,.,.,TGTGCCAGCAGCTTAGAGCTAGGGAGGTATCCCTACGAGCAGTACTTC,CASSLELGRYPYEQYF
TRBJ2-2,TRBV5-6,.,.,TGTGCCAGCAGCCTCCCTACCGGGGAGCTGTTTTTT,CASSLPTGELFF
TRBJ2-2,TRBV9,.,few,TGTGCCAGCAGCCTCAGCCCGCTTTGGCAGGGCGAAACCGGGGAGCTGTTTTTT,CASSLSPLWQGETGELFF
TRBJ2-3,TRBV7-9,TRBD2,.,TGTGCCAGCAGCTCTTCTAGCGGGGGGAAAAGTTGGACAGATACGCAGTATTTT,CASSSSSGGKSWTDTQYF
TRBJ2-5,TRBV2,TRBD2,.,TGTGCCAGCAGGGGACTAGCGGGATCCCAAGAGACCCAGTACTTC,CASRGLAGSQETQYF
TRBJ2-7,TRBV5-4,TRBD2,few,TGTGCCAGCAGCCTGGGACTAGGCTACGAGCAGTACTTC,CASSLGLGYEQYF
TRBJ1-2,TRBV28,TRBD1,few,TGTGCCAGCAGCCCTTGGACAGGAAACGGCTACACCTTC,CASSPWTGNGYTF
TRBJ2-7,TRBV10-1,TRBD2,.,TGCGCCAGCAGTGACGGACTAGCGGGGGAAGCAGAGCAGTACTTC,CASSDGLAGEAEQYF
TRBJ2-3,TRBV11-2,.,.,TGTGCCAGCAGCTTAGATGTGGGGAGTCCTAGCACAGATACGCAGTATTTT,CASSLDVGSPSTDTQYF
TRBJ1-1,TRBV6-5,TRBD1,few,TGTGCCAGCAGGGGGACAGGGCGGGGCACTGAAGCTTTCTTT,CASRGTGRGTEAFF
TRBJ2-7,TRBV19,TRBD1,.,TGTGCCAGTACATTATCCGCCCGGGACAGGGGGAACTACGAGCAGTACTTC,CASTLSARDRGNYEQYF
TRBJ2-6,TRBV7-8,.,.,TGTGCCAGCAGCTTAGGGGGGGCTGGGGCCAACGTCCTGACTTTC,CASSLGGAGANVLTF
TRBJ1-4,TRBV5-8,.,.,TGTGCCAGCAGTCCCGGGAGACGTAATGAAAAACTGTTTTTT,CASSPGRRNEKLFF
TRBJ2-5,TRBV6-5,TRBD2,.,TGTGCCAGCAGACTAACTAGCGGGGAGACCCAGTACTTC,CASRLTSGETQYF
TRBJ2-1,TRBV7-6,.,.,TGTGCCAGCAGCGCCACGGTTCGGGAGCAGTTCTTC,CASSATVREQFF
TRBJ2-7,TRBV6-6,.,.,TGTGCCAGCAGTTCATTACAGGGCACGGGGTACGAGCAGTACTTC,CASSSLQGTGYEQYF
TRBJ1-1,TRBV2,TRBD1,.,TGTGCCAGCAGCGGGGACAGGGGCGTCACTGAAGCTTTCTTT,CASSGDRGVTEAFF
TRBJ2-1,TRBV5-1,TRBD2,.,TGCGCCAGCAGCTTGGAGATCGCGGGAGCCCCCTCCGCCTACAATGAGCAGTTCTTC,CASSLEIAGAPSAYNEQFF
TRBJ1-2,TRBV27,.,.,TGTGCCAGCAGTCGAGGAGCAGGTATCCGGGAGGGCTACACCTTC,CASSRGAGIREGYTF
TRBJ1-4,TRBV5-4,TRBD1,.,TGTGCCAGCAGCTCGTCGACAGGGAATAATGAAAAACTGTTTTTT,CASSSSTGNNEKLFF
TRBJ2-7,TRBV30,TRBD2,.,TGTGCCTGGAGTGATAGCGGGAGGGCCGTTTTATCCTACGAGCAGTACTTC,CAWSDSGRAVLSYEQYF
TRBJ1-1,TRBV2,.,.,TGTGCCAGCAAATATGGGGCGACGAACACTGAAGCTTTCTTT,CASKYGATNTEAFF
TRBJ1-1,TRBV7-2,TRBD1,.,TGTGCCAGCAGCTCAGACCAGGGGGCGAGAACTGAAGCTTTCTTT,CASSSDQGARTEAFF
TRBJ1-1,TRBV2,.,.,TGTGCCAGCAGCCTCGGGGACACTGAAGCTTTCTTT,CASSLGDTEAFF
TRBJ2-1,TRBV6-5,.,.,TGTGCCAGTAAAGGGCTCTGGGAGTTTGGTGAGCAGTTCTTC,CASKGLWEFGEQFF
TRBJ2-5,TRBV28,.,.,TGTGCCAGCACCCCACCCACAAAAGAGACCCAGTACTTC,CASTPPTKETQYF
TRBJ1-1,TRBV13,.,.,TGTGCCAGCAGCCCGACAGGTAACACTGAAGCTTTCTTT,CASSPTGNTEAFF
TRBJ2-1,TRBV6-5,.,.,TGTGCCAGCAGTCGGGGAAGTTCCTACAATGAGCAGTTCTTC,CASSRGSSYNEQFF
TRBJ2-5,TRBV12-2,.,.,TGTGCAAGTCGCGTCATCGGGGGGAGTGGAAAGACCCAGTACTTC,CASRVIGGSGKTQYF
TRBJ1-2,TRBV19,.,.,TGTGCCAGTGTCCAGGGGACCTATGGCTACACCTTC,CASVQGTYGYTF
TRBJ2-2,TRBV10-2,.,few,TGCGCCAGCAGTGTCAGGGTGGGCGGGGAGCTGTTTTTT,CASSVRVGGELFF
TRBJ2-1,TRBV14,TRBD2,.,TGTGCCAGCAGCCAATCCGTAACTAGCGGGTGGTCCGATGAGCAGTTCTTC,CASSQSVTSGWSDEQFF
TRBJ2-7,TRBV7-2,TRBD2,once,TGTGCCAGCAGCCCGAGGACTAGCGGGGATGTCGAGCAGTACTTC,CASSPRTSGDVEQYF
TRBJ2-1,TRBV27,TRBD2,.,TGTGCCAGCAGTTTAGGGAGGGGCTATGAGCAGTTCTTC,CASSLGRGYEQFF
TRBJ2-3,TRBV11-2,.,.,TGTGCCAGCAGTGGGGGCCTTTCGACAGATACGCAGTATTTT,CASSGGLSTDTQYF
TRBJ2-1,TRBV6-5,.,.,TGTGCCAGCAGTTACCATGGGCGGGGTGAGCAGTTCTTC,CASSYHGRGEQFF